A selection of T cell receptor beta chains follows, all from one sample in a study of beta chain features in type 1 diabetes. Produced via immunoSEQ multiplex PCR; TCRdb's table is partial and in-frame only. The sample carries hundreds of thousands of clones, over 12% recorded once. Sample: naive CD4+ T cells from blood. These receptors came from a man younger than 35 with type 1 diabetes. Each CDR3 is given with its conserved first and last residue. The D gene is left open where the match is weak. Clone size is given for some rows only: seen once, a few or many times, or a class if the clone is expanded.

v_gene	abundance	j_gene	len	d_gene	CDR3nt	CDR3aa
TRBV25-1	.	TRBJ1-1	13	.	TGTGCCAGCAGTGAAAGGACGAACACTGAAGCTTTCTTT	CASSERTNTEAFF
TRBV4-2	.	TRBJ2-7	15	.	TGTGCCAGCAGCCAAGATGCGTTCTCGACCTACGAGCAGTACTTC	CASSQDAFSTYEQYF
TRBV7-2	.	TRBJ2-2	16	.	TGTGCCAGCAGCAACGGGGTGAACGCGAACACCGGGGAGCTGTTTTTT	CASSNGVNANTGELFF
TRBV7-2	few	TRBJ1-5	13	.	TGTGCCAGCAGCTTTAAAGGGGATCAGCCCCAGCATTTT	CASSFKGDQPQHF
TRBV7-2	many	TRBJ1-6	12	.	TGTGCCAGCAGCGCCCAAGGATCACCCCTCCACTTT	CASSAQGSPLHF
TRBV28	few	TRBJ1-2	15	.	TGTGCCAGCAGTTTACTAGGATCAGTATACTATGGCTACACCTTC	CASSLLGSVYYGYTF
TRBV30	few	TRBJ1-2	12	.	TGTGCCGGGGCCGCCACTAACTATGGCTACACCTTC	CAGAATNYGYTF
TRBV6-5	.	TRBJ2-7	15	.	TGTGCCAGCAGTTACTCGAATGGGCCAGCCTACGAGCAGTACTTC	CASSYSNGPAYEQYF
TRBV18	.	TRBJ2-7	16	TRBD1	TGTGCCAGCTCACAAGCTACCGGGACAGGGGGCGTCGAGCAGTACTTC	CASSQATGTGGVEQYF
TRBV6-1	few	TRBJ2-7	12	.	TGTGCCAGCAGGGACAGCTCCTACGAGCAGTACTTC	CASRDSSYEQYF
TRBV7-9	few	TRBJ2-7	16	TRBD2	TGTGCCAGCAGCTTGGGACTAGCGGGAGGAATTGACGAGCAGTACTTC	CASSLGLAGGIDEQYF
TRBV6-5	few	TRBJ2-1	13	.	TGTGCCAGCAGTACGAGCTCCTACAATGAGCAGTTCTTC	CASSTSSYNEQFF
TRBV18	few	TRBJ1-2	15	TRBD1	TGTGCCAGCTCACCCCGGACAGGGGAGAACTATGGCTACACCTTC	CASSPRTGENYGYTF
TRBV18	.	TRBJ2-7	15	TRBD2	TGTGCCAGCTCACCACGGCCCGTCAAGGGAGGGGAGCAGTACTTC	CASSPRPVKGGEQYF
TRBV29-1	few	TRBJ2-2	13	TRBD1	TGCAGCGTTGAAGAACAGGGGGCCGGGGAGCTGTTTTTT	CSVEEQGAGELFF
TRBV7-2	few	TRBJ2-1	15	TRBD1	TGTGCCAGCAGCTTAGGACAGGGCTCCTACAATGAGCAGTTCTTC	CASSLGQGSYNEQFF
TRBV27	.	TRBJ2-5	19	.	TGTGCCAGCAGCCCATCGGGTTTTGAGGACAGCTATATACAAGAGACCCAGTACTTC	CASSPSGFEDSYIQETQYF
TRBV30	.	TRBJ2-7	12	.	TGTGCCTGGAGTGACCCGAATAATAAGCAGTACTTC	CAWSDPNNKQYF
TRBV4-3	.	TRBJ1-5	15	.	TGCGCCAGCAGCCAAGACATCGTGGGGAATCAGCCCCAGCATTTT	CASSQDIVGNQPQHF
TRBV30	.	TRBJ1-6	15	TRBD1	TGTGCCTGGAGCCTGACCGGGACAGGGTATTCACCCCTCCACTTT	CAWSLTGTGYSPLHF
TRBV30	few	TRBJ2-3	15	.	TGTGCCTGGAGGGTGCCCGGGCCGGTAAGAAATACGCAGTATTTT	CAWRVPGPVRNTQYF
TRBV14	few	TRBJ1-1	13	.	TGTGCCAGCAGCCAAGATTTCGGCACTGAAGCTTTCTTT	CASSQDFGTEAFF
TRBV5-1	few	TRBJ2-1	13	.	TGCGCCAGCAGCTTGAGTCTAGCCAATGAGCAGTTCTTC	CASSLSLANEQFF
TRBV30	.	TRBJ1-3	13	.	TGTGCCTGGAGTACCGGGGTTGGAAACACCATATATTTT	CAWSTGVGNTIYF
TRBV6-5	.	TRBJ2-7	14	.	TGTGCCAGCAGTTACTCGCGGATGGGATACGAGCAGTACTTC	CASSYSRMGYEQYF
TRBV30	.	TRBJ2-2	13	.	TGTGCCTGGAAGGCCGTTAACACCGGGGAGCTGTTTTTT	CAWKAVNTGELFF
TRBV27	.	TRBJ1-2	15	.	TGTGCCAGCAGTTTTTCAGGGGACCTTAACTATGGCTACACCTTC	CASSFSGDLNYGYTF
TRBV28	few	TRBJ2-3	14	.	TGTGCCAGCAGACCAGGGGGGGGAACAGATACGCAGTATTTT	CASRPGGGTDTQYF
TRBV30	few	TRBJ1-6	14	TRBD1	TGTGCCTGGAGCTCCGGGACAGGGGCTTCACCCCTCCACTTT	CAWSSGTGASPLHF
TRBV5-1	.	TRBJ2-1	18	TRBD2	TGCGCCAGCAGCCCCCAAGCGGGAGGTCCCCTTACGTTCAATGAGCAGTTCTTC	CASSPQAGGPLTFNEQFF
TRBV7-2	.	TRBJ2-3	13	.	TGTGCCAGCAGCCCTAAAGGGTCAGATACGCAGTATTTT	CASSPKGSDTQYF
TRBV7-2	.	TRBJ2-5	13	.	TGTGCCAGCAGCGCGGGGCTAAAAGAGACCCAGTACTTC	CASSAGLKETQYF
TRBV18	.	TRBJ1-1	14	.	TGTGCCAGCTCTCTCGGACAATGGGGCACTGAAGCTTTCTTT	CASSLGQWGTEAFF
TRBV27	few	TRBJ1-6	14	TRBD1	TGTGCCAGCAGATTCGGACAGGGCGATTCACCCCTCCACTTT	CASRFGQGDSPLHF
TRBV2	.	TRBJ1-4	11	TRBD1	TGTGCCAGCAACAGGGGAGAAAAACTGTTTTTT	CASNRGEKLFF
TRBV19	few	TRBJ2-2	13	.	TGTGCCAGTCCCAGTAGGTCCACCGGGGAGCTGTTTTTT	CASPSRSTGELFF
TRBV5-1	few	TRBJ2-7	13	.	TGCGCCAGCAGCTTGGGCCTTACCTACGAGCAGTACTTC	CASSLGLTYEQYF
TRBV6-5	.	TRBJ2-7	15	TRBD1	TGTGCCAGCAGTTACTTGGGACAGGGGGCCTACGAGCAGTACTTC	CASSYLGQGAYEQYF
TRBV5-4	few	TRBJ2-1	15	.	TGTGCCAGCAGCTTCTTTGTGGCGGACTACAATGAGCAGTTCTTC	CASSFFVADYNEQFF
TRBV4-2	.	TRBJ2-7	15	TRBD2	TGTGCCAGCAGCCAAGTGGGGACTAGCGGCTACGAGCAGTACTTC	CASSQVGTSGYEQYF
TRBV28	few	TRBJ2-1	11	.	TGTGCCAGCAGTTCATACAATGAGCAGTTCTTC	CASSSYNEQFF
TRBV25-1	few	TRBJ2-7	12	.	TGTGCCAGCAGTAGGGACCCCTACGAGCAGTACTTC	CASSRDPYEQYF